This TCR beta chain was identified during a study of blood T cell repertoires in COVID-19. Study information: The study drew acute and convalescent COVID-19 samples from the United States, Italy and Spain. Sources were T cells, B-cell-depleted T cells, or PBMCs; the material itself was cDNA or gDNA.

Authors' methods: For nucleated cells, counts were estimated from reference gene primer amplification. TCRdb's table, derived via immunoSEQ multiplex PCR, lists solely in-frame clones and lacks some. That table gives V, J and clone size, and the DNA gave D and trimming. Of over 100,000 clones listed, around 86% are singletons. The trim removed 1 base at V and 6 bases at J, leaving 4 bases unmatched. The germline V gene encodes CDR1 SEHNR and CDR2 FQNEAQ (reference sequence). The CDR3 runs 15 residues. The source material was peripheral blood. The source of this sequence is a man in his fifties with active COVID-19. The chain employs TRBV7-9 and TRBJ1-4; 8 bases are shared with TRBD1. CDR3 nucleotides: TGTGCCAGCAGCTTAGGATCCAGGGGGCATGAAAAACTGTTTTTT. Encoded protein: CASSLGSRGHEKLFF.